Shown below are 21 T cell receptor beta chains from a single sample sequenced in a study of cytomegalovirus exposure and HLA in healthy donors. PCR amplification relied on 60 Vbeta primers (plus 13 Jbeta primers). Only in-frame clones appear in the TCRdb table, and some are missing; sequencing was by immunoSEQ multiplex PCR. The listing contains 150,000 to 200,000 clones. The sequencing sample was made of PBMCs. These receptors originate from a man younger than 45 in good health and CMV-seronegative.

The rearrangement links TRBV2 to TRBJ2-1; tentatively, D is TRBD2 (6 bases). V shed 6 bases and J shed 7 bases, with 13 bases lying between them. This CDR3 region has 13 residues. CDR1 is SNHLY, CDR2 FYNNEI, per germline. The CDR3 DNA reads as TGTGCCAGCAGGGCAGGGAGGTTGAATGAGCAGTTCTTC. Protein product: CASRAGRLNEQFF.

V is TRBV18 and J is TRBJ2-2; D might be TRBD1 (5 bases). Germline V CDR1 and CDR2: KGHSH, LQKENI. V was cut by 5 bases and J by 0 bases, with 16 bases left in between. This CDR3 is built from 17 residues. DNA for the CDR3: TGTGCCAGCTCAGAGGTAGCAGGGTTCGCGAACACCGGGGAGCTGTTTTTT. Protein sequence: CASSEVAGFANTGELFF.

In the case of this clone: The junction departs from the called germline gene at one end, perhaps through a read error. The chain uses TRBV5-1 and TRBJ1-1; a possible D gene is TRBD1 (6 bases). In germline, CDR1 is SGHRS, CDR2 YFSETQ. The CDR3 is made up of 17 amino acids. CDR3: CAGSRSPVDSYNTEAFF. CDR3 bases: TGCGCCGGCAGCCGAAGCCCCGTGGACAGTTATAACACTGAAGCTTTCTTT. Full variable domain (missing parts from reference TRBV5-1 and TRBJ1-1): KAGVTQTPRYLIKTRGQQVTLSCSPISGHRSVSWYQQTPGQGLQFLFEYFSETQRNKGNFPGRFSGRQFSNSRSEMNVSTLELGDSALYLCAGSRSPVDSYNTEAFFGQGTRLTVV.

The chain couples TRBV11-3 to TRBJ2-5; 9 bases are shared with TRBD1. The end of the DNA aligns better with TRBJ2-7, so the J call may be wrong. This CDR3 comprises 16 residues. Germline loops: CDR1 SGHNT, CDR2 YENEEA. CDR3 amino acids: CASSLAPGQGVDEQYF. CDR3 DNA: TGTGCCAGCAGCTTAGCCCCGGGACAGGGTGTGGACGAGCAGTACTTC.

This chain joins TRBV4-3 and TRBJ1-5, with 10 bases identical to TRBD1. The trim removed 4 bases at V and 9 bases at J, leaving 3 bases unmatched. The CDR3 is made up of 13 amino acids. Germline CDR1 and CDR2: LGHNA and YSLEER. CDR3: CASSLGQGSPQHF. In DNA form, the CDR3 reads TGCGCCAGCAGCCTGGGACAGGGGTCGCCCCAGCATTTT.

This chain connects TRBV30 to TRBJ2-5; TRBD2 aligns across 7 bases. Germline lookup yields CDR1 GTSNPN and CDR2 SVGIG (reference sequence). V trimming: 0 bases; J trimming: 1 base; junction bases outside the gene matches: 2. The CDR3 has 14 amino acids. The CDR3 DNA follows: TGTGCCTGGAGTGTCGGGGGGACCCAAGAGACCCAGTACTTC. The encoded protein is CAWSVGGTQETQYF. Full variable domain (outside the CDR3, taken from reference TRBV30 and TRBJ2-5): SQTIHQWPATLVQPVGSPLSLECTVEGTSNPNLYWYRQAAGRGLQLLFYSVGIGQISSEVPQNLSASRPQDRQFILSSKKLLLSDSGFYLCAWSVGGTQETQYFGPGTRLLVL.

The chain carries TRBV30 and TRBJ2-4; D unresolved. Per germline, CDR1 GTSNPN and CDR2 SVGIG (reference sequence). The V and J ends lost 3 bases and 2 bases respectively, with 11 bases between them. The CDR3 has 14 amino acids. CDR3 amino acids: CAWRAALTKNIQYF. CDR3 bases: TGTGCCTGGAGGGCGGCTCTTACCAAAAACATTCAGTACTTC.

This chain connects TRBV20-1 to TRBJ2-7, with D hard to call. V lost 5 bases, J lost 5 bases, and 7 bases lay in between. The length of the CDR3 is 10 residues. Germline values: CDR1 DFQATT, CDR2 SNEGSKA (reference sequence). CDR3 bases: TGCAGTGCTCAAACTAACGAGCAGTACTTC. Translation: CSAQTNEQYF.

The chain employs TRBV6-1 and TRBJ2-7; TRBD1 agrees at 8 bases. With 6 bases clipped from V and 4 bases from J, the junction kept 8 bases outside the gene matches. The CDR3 sequence is 14 residues long. Germline loops: CDR1 MNHNS, CDR2 SASEGT. CDR3 loop: CASRPGTGFYEQYF. CDR3 nucleotides: TGTGCCAGCAGACCCGGGACAGGTTTTTACGAGCAGTACTTC.

J is TRBJ2-3 and V is TRBV7-9; 8 nucleotides agree with TRBD2. V was pared by 1 base and J by 3 bases, with 6 bases of the junction left unmatched. The germline CDR1 and CDR2 sequences are SEHNR and FQNEAQ (reference sequence). The CDR3 covers 16 residues. CDR3 loop: CASSLGGSGATDTQYF. DNA of the CDR3: TGTGCCAGCAGCTTAGGGGGTAGCGGGGCAACAGATACGCAGTATTTT.

This chain connects TRBV19 to TRBJ2-1; the match to TRBD2 covers 7 bases. Per the germline V gene, CDR1 is LNHDA and CDR2 is SQIVND (reference sequence). The junction had 7 bases not matched to a gene; V was cut back by 1 base and J by 7 bases. This CDR3 has 15 amino acids. CDR3: CASSIGSGAGNEQFF. CDR3 nucleotide sequence: TGTGCCAGTAGTATAGGATCGGGAGCGGGGAATGAGCAGTTCTTC. Complete variable domain (other parts from reference TRBV19 and TRBJ2-1): DGGITQSPKYLFRKEGQNVTLSCEQNLNHDAMYWYRQDPGQGLRLIYYSQIVNDFQKGDIAEGYSVSREKKESFPLTVTSAQKNPTAFYLCASSIGSGAGNEQFFGPGTRLTVL.

J is TRBJ2-7 and V is TRBV19, with 11 bases lining up with TRBD2. The germline CDR1 and CDR2 sequences are LNHDA and SQIVND (reference sequence). J gave up 3 bases and V 7 bases, and 8 bases lay outside the gene matches. This CDR3 has 15 residues. In nucleotides, the CDR3 is TGTGCCAGTAATGCCGGGACTAGCGGACGCTACGAGCAGTACTTC. It codes for CASNAGTSGRYEQYF. Combining the CDR3 with reference TRBV19 and TRBJ2-7 gives the whole variable domain DGGITQSPKYLFRKEGQNVTLSCEQNLNHDAMYWYRQDPGQGLRLIYYSQIVNDFQKGDIAEGYSVSREKKESFPLTVTSAQKNPTAFYLCASNAGTSGRYEQYFGPGTRLTVT.

V and J are TRBV29-1 and TRBJ2-3; TRBD2 matches at 12 bases. J gave up 6 bases and V 6 bases, and 7 bases lay outside the gene matches. The V gene's germline CDR1 is SQVTM and CDR2 ANQGSEA. This CDR3 has 14 residues. In DNA, the CDR3 is TGCAGCGTAGAACTAGCGGGAGGAAGGGATACGCAGTATTTT. Its protein product is CSVELAGGRDTQYF.

The chain joins TRBV7-9 to TRBJ1-2, with 7 nucleotides matching TRBD1. The CDR3 is made up of 14 amino acids. V gave up 2 bases and J gave up 8 bases; unmatched junction bases: 8. Germline V gives CDR1 SEHNR, CDR2 FQNEAQ (reference sequence). DNA of the CDR3: TGTGCCAGCAGCTTACAGTACGACAGGGTGGGCTACACCTTC. Its protein is CASSLQYDRVGYTF.

V gene TRBV30 combines with J gene TRBJ1-1; D is ambiguous. CDR1 and CDR2 from the germline V gene are GTSNPN and SVGIG (reference sequence). CDR3 length equals 13 residues. With 7 bases removed from V and 2 bases from J, the gap between germline ends came to 14 bases. In nucleotides, the CDR3 is TGTGCCTACCGTCGGGGTTCAAACACTGAAGCTTTCTTT. Its protein product is CAYRRGSNTEAFF.

V usage is TRBV6-1 and J usage is TRBJ2-2; a possible D gene is TRBD2 (6 bases). V was shortened by 4 bases and J by 4 bases, with 13 bases between the two germline ends. Per germline, CDR1 MNHNS and CDR2 SASEGT. The CDR3 is made up of 15 amino acids. The CDR3 DNA reads TGTGCCAGCAGTGCCGCTAGCGACTCCACCGGGGAGCTGTTTTTT. Translating it yields CASSAASDSTGELFF.

The J gene is TRBJ2-5, the V gene TRBV9, with a weak D call TRBD1 (5 bases). There are 14 residues in the CDR3. The germline V gene has CDR1 SGDLS and CDR2 YYNGEE. V gave up 2 bases and J gave up 5 bases, with 13 bases separating them. For the CDR3, the DNA is TGTGCCAGCAGCGTTCTCAGGGATGGTGAGACCCAGTACTTC. Protein: CASSVLRDGETQYF.

The chain recombines TRBV9 with TRBJ1-2; TRBD1 is a possible D gene (5 bases). Trimming shortened V by 4 bases and J by 4 bases, and 23 bases separated the two germline ends. There are 17 residues in the CDR3. Germline CDR1 is SGDLS and CDR2 is YYNGEE. The CDR3 region is CASSKVGSPTEIYGYTF. The CDR3 nucleotides read TGTGCCAGCAGCAAAGTGGGTTCTCCGACAGAGATCTATGGCTACACCTTC.

The chain carries TRBV10-2 and TRBJ1-2, with D perhaps TRBD1 (6 bases). Trimming stripped 2 bases from V and 5 bases from J, with 12 bases between. Looked up from germline, CDR1 is WSHSY and CDR2 is SAAADI. The CDR3 is made up of 14 amino acids. The CDR3 protein is CASSETEGEYGYTF. In DNA, the CDR3 is TGCGCCAGCAGTGAGACAGAGGGGGAATATGGCTACACCTTC.

The rearrangement uses TRBV5-1 and TRBJ2-1; 11 bases are shared with TRBD2. The CDR3 runs to 19 residues. Per germline, CDR1 SGHRS and CDR2 YFSETQ. Unmatched junction bases numbered 17, after V lost 0 bases and J lost 9 bases. The CDR3 region has the DNA TGCGCCAGCAGCTTGGCCGGGACTAGCGGCAGCGGTCGGTCTGGTGAGCAGTTCTTC. This translates into CASSLAGTSGSGRSGEQFF.

Concerning this clone: One end of the junction is discordant with germline, which a read error may explain. This CDR3 is CASSPLLASPYEQYF. The DNA of the CDR3 is TGCGCCAGCTCACCATTACTTGCGAGCCCCTACGAGCAGTACTTC. The chain carries TRBV18 and TRBJ2-7; D unresolved. Per germline, CDR1 KGHSH and CDR2 LQKENI. The CDR3 runs 15 residues.